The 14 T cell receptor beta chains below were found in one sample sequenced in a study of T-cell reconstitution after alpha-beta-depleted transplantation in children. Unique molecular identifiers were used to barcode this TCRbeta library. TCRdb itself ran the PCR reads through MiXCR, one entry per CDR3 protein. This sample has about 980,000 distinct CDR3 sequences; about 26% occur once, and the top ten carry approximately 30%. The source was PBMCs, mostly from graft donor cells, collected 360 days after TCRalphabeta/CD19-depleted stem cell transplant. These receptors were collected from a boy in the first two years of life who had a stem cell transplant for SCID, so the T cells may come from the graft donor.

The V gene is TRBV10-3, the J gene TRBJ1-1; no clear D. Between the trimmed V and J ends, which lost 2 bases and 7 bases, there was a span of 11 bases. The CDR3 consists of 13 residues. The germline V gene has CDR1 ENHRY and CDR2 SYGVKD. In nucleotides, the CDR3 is TGTGCCATCAGTGAGGGAGGTTATGGTGAAGCTTTCTTT. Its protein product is CAISEGGYGEAFF.

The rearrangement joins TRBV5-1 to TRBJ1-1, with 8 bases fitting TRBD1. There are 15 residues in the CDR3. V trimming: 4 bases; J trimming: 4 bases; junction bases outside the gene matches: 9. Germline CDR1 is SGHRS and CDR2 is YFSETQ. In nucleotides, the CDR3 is TGCGCCAGCAGCCCAGGGGGCCAGGTGTTCACTGAAGCTTTCTTT. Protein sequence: CASSPGGQVFTEAFF. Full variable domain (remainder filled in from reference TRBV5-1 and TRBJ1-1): KAGVTQTPRYLIKTRGQQVTLSCSPISGHRSVSWYQQTPGQGLQFLFEYFSETQRNKGNFPGRFSGRQFSNSRSEMNVSTLELGDSALYLCASSPGGQVFTEAFFGQGTRLTVV.

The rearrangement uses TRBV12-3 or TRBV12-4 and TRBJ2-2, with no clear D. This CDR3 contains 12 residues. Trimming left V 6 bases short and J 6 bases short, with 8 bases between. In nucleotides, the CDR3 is TGTGCCAGCAGCAGACATTCCGGGGAGCTGTTTTTT. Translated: CASSRHSGELFF.

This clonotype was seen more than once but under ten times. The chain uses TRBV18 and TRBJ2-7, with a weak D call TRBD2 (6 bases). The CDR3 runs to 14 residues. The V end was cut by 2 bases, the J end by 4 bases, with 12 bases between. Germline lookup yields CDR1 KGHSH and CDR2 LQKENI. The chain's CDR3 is CASSPMGSGYEQYF. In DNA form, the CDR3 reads TGTGCCAGCTCACCAATGGGGAGCGGGTACGAGCAGTACTTC.

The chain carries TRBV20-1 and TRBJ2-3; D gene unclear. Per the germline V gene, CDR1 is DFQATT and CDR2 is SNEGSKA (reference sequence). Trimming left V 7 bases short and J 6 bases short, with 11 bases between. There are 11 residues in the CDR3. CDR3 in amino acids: CSVPYPDTQYF. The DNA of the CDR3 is TGCAGTGTTCCCTACCCGGATACGCAGTATTTT.

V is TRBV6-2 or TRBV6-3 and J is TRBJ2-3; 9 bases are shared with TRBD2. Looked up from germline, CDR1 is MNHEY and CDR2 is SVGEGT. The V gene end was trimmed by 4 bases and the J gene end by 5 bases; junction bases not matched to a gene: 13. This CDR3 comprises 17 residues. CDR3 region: CASSSLLWRGGGDTQYF. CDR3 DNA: TGTGCCAGCAGTTCCTTATTGTGGCGGGGGGGAGGAGATACGCAGTATTTT.

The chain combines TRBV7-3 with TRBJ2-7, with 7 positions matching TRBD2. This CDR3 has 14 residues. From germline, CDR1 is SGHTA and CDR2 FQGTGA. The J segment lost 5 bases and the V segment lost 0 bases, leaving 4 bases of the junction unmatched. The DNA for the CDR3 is TGTGCCAGCAGCTTAACGGGGGGGATGGACGAGCAGTACTTC. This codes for CASSLTGGMDEQYF. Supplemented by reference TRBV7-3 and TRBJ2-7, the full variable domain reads GAGVSQTPSNKVTEKGKYVELRCDPISGHTALYWYRQSLGQGPEFLIYFQGTGAADDSGLPNDRFFAVRPEGSVSTLKIQRTERGDSAVYLCASSLTGGMDEQYFGPGTRLTVT.

CDR3 amino acids: CASSQERGRTYGYTF. The DNA of the CDR3 is TGCGCCAGCAGCCAAGAACGGGGACGGACTTATGGCTACACCTTC. The chain is built from TRBV4-1 and TRBJ1-2; D is perhaps TRBD1 (5 bases). The germline gives CDR1 MGHRA, CDR2 YSYEKL. Trimming removed 0 bases at V and 5 bases at J, with 13 bases between. The CDR3 length is 15 residues.

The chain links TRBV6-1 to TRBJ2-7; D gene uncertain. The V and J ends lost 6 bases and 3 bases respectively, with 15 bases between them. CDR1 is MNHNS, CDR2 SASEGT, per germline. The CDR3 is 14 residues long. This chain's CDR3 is CASSAGRNNYEQYF. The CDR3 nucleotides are TGTGCCAGCAGCGCCGGCCGGAATAACTACGAGCAGTACTTC.

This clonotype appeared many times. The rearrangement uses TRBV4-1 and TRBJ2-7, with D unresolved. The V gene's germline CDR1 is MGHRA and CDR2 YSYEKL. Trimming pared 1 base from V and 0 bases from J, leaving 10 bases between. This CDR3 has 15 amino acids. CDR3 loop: CASSQAGVSSYEQYF. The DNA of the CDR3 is TGCGCCAGCAGCCAAGCGGGTGTGAGCTCCTACGAGCAGTACTTC.

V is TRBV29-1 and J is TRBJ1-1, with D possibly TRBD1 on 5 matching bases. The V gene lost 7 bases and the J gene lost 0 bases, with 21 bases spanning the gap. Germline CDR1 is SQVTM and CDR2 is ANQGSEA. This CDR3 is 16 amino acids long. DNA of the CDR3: TGCAGCGCCGACCGTGGACGGGGCACTTTGAACACTGAAGCTTTCTTT. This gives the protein CSADRGRGTLNTEAFF.

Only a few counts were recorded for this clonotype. The CDR3 spells CSANVTSGGGTDTQYF. The CDR3 DNA reads TGCAGTGCTAATGTTACTAGCGGGGGTGGGACAGATACGCAGTATTTT. This sequence joins TRBV20-1 and TRBJ2-3, with TRBD2 identical over 11 bases. The CDR3 sequence is 16 residues long. Germline CDR1 DFQATT, CDR2 SNEGSKA (reference sequence). Unmatched junction bases numbered 9, after V lost 4 bases and J lost 3 bases.

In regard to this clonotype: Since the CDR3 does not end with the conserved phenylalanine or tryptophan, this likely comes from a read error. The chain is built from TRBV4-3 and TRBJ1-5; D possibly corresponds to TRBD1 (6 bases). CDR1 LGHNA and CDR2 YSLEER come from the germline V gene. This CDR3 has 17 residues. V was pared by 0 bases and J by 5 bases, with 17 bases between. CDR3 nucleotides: TGCGCCAGCAGCCAAGATCCCTATGTGGGGGGCCATCAGCCCCAGCATTAT. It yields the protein CASSQDPYVGGHQPQHY.

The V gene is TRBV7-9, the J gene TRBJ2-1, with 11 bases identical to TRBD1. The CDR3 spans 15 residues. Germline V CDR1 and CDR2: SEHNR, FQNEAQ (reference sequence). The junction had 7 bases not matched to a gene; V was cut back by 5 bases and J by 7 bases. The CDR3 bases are TGTGCCAGCAGCGGCGGACAGGGGGCATGGAATGAGCAGTTCTTC. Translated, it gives CASSGGQGAWNEQFF. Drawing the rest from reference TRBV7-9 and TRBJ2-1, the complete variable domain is DTGVSQNPRHKITKRGQNVTFRCDPISEHNRLYWYRQTLGQGPEFLTYFQNEAQLEKSRLLSDRFSAERPKGSFSTLEIQRTEQGDSAMYLCASSGGQGAWNEQFFGPGTRLTVL.